This TCR beta chain was observed in a study of cytomegalovirus exposure and HLA in healthy donors (dated by TCRdb to about 2017). Study-wide context: An earlier analysis of approximately 640 of the donors reported 250 to 350 Gb of sequence data and approximately 110 million unique TCR beta sequences from around 200 million T cells. An early release covering just under 650 HLA-typed donors comprised 250 to 350 gigabases of sequencing data and tens of millions of unique TCR sequences. The genetic ancestry cluster associated with self-reported Caucasian donors included approximately 85% of the 398 genotyped donors. The study aimed to test whether signatures of past pathogen exposure could be identified by cataloging public T cell receptors. The study used immunosequencing to profile the T cell repertoires of several hundred subjects and linked those repertoires to cytomegalovirus serostatus. Besides the first cohort of hundreds of subjects, a separate validation cohort made up of 120 different subjects was used. To predict cytomegalovirus infection status, the study combined high-throughput TCR immunosequencing, statistical association of individual TCRs with disease status, and machine learning. A later analysis re-examined previously published TCR beta repertoires from about 670 donors and added high-resolution HLA genotyping to investigate patterns of TCR occurrence. Rather than drawing on any new phenotypic data, the later analysis identified candidate immune exposures from TCR beta sequences and the way those sequences occurred across donors. An earlier analysis of 500 to 650 of the donors applied high-throughput TCR beta sequencing to assess whether each TCR beta V gene segment acted as functional or pseudogenic. Donor age, sex, ethnicity and CMV serostatus were collected together with the repertoire data. A later genetic analysis used genome-wide SNP genotypes for about 60% of the roughly 670 donors, treating that subset as a discovery cohort. All discovery cohort repertoires had been generated on a single sequencing platform. HLA typing included class I and class II loci at four-digit resolution. The number of donors typed differed by locus, with 629-630 for A, B, C, DRB1 and DQB1, over 500 for DQA1, 606 for DPA1, and approximately 470 for DPB1. Several DR-DQ haplotypes were handled as single units for association and clustering because linkage in the cohort was strong. Across about 370 genotyped donors of the cohort, an average of roughly 250,000 unique TCR beta nucleotide sequences per donor were sequenced, and approximately 17% of those sequences were non-productive.

From the cysteine through the phenylalanine, the CDR3 covers 14 amino acids. The sequence is cut down to CDR3 DNA, 42 bases in frame from base 1. Trimming takes 5 bases off V and 4 bases off J; junction bases not matched to a gene: 5. The germline V gene (reference sequence) yields SGHAT for CDR1 and FQDESV for CDR2. Summary of the overall study and its limitations: The cohort was sequenced for TCR beta chains only, and without alpha or paired-chain data the features that could be detected were limited. A further reported finding was that TCR beta sequences accurately predicted the HLA-A and HLA-B alleles for most subjects in the first cohort. The only immune exposure information available for the cohort was CMV serostatus. Most CMV-associated TCR beta chains appeared to be HLA-restricted in a later analysis, and the HLA associations seemed to be driven largely by CMV exposure. An association between a missense DCLRE1C variant and V-gene and J-gene trimming of TCR beta chains was found in a later genetic analysis and replicated in an independent cohort. A group of highly shared sequence variants was considered likely to be a technical artifact of the sequencing pipeline. HLA typing was unavailable for some donors at each locus, so association tests used only the typed subset. A few of the identified cytomegalovirus-associated TCR beta chains were confirmed in vitro to be specific for cytomegalovirus antigens. Because counts were too low, about 18 rarely observed V segments, including chromosome 9 orphons, were excluded from the earlier analysis of about 500 of the donors. Compared with the approximately 600-donor mean, donors in an Asian-associated ancestry cluster had fewer N-insertions in productive TCRs, according to a later genetic analysis. In a later analysis, 16,951 TCR beta sequences were associated with specific HLA alleles at a false discovery rate of 0.05. According to a later analysis, parvovirus B19, influenza, CMV and Epstein-Barr virus appeared linked to several top co-occurrence clusters. The study listed 170 or so TCR beta chains as associated with cytomegalovirus. The authors suggested that the approach could potentially be generalized to other disease states and immunological phenotypes. When HLA alleles, especially DR and DQ, strongly co-occurred, TCR associations were difficult to assign to individual alleles. Compared with equally common non-associated chains, HLA-associated TCR beta chains in a later analysis were more clonally expanded and had lower generation probabilities. Because the 87-base-pair reads could not distinguish some IMGT-functional V segments, including TRBV6-2 and TRBV6-3, those segments were excluded. According to a later analysis, TCR association rates differed among HLA loci, with DRB1 alleles showing the most associated TCRs and HLA-C alleles showing the fewest. Across donors, most TCR sequences were observed very rarely, whereas some public TCRs were present in many individuals. Broadly in line with IMGT annotations, most TCR beta V segments showed up in productive rearrangements about 87% or about 30% of the time in an earlier analysis of under 700 of the donors. Presence/absence analyses assumed roughly uniform sequencing depth across donors, an assumption that may not hold. Correlated functional status among segregating V segments might be attributable to linkage disequilibrium, but an unknown experimental factor could not be ruled out. Cytomegalovirus status was reported to be diagnosed by the classifier with high specificity and sensitivity in both the original and validation cohorts.

In the case of this clone: Its antigen is not yet known. No base quality values were provided; no much bigger clone lies one nucleotide off.

The cohort was made up of roughly 670 healthy bone marrow donors. At the time of sampling, all cohort members were nominally healthy, though unrecorded immune exposures were likely present. The donor tested CMV seronegative, placing the donor among the 352 seronegative members of the cohort. A peripheral blood sample was collected from each donor, and TCR beta sequencing was performed on peripheral blood mononuclear cells. Genomic DNA extraction from the blood cell samples was performed with the Qiagen DNeasy Blood Extraction Kit. Library preparation used the immunoSEQ multiplex PCR assay. For the multiplex PCR, a mixture combining 60 forward primers for TCR Vbeta segments and 13 reverse primers for TCR Jbeta segments was used. A multiplex PCR assay on genomic DNA amplified the CDR3 region of rearranged TCR beta genes. The amplified TCR beta libraries were sequenced on the Illumina HiSeq System as 87-base-pair reads. As for the authors' bioinformatics: Across the 670 or so repertoires, a later analysis counted roughly 84 million unique TCR beta chains, around 10 million of which were shared by at least two donors. Raw reads were error-corrected and collapsed into unique sequences with a nearest-neighbor algorithm that merged closely related sequences to remove PCR and sequencing errors. To assign V, D and J gene segments, CDR3 sequences were aligned to IMGT reference sequences. For a sequence to be retained, a match of at least six nucleotides to both a V gene segment and a J gene segment was required. A rearrangement was called productive if the CDR3 had no stop codons and remained in frame with V and J, and every other rearrangement was called non-productive. Following IMGT convention, CDR3 was defined as the stretch from the second conserved V-encoded cysteine up to the conserved J-encoded phenylalanine. Sequences without an unambiguous match to a single V gene segment were excluded from the earlier analysis of several hundred of the donors. In an earlier analysis of a few hundred of the donors, V segments were called functional above 56.7% productive rearrangements and were called segregating when the between-donor standard deviation exceeded 5%. A statistical classification framework was built to diagnose cytomegalovirus status from the catalog of TCR beta chain sequences. In a later analysis, TCR nucleotide sequences were compared against IMGT/GENE-DB human TR gene sequences so that V and J genes could be assigned. The TCRdist pipeline was used in a later analysis to assign CDR3 sequences and most-parsimonious VDJ recombination scenarios. In a later analysis, each TCR beta chain was defined by its CDR3 amino acid sequence together with its V-gene family, and reads without a unique V-gene family were excluded. In a later analysis, fewer than 650 highly shared, low-generation-probability nucleotide sequences were removed to address suspected cross-contamination and a sequencing artifact. In a later analysis, a clonal expansion index was calculated for each public chain from normalized within-repertoire ranks of inferred template counts. In a later analysis, generation probabilities were computed using a VDJ recombination model fitted to out-of-frame rearrangements, and the results were checked against IGoR. A later analysis scored TCR-TCR, TCR-HLA and TCR-CMV co-occurrence with hypergeometric tests, applying a repertoire-size bias correction to TCR pairs. A later analysis estimated false discovery rates by permuting HLA or CMV assignments 20 times. In a later analysis, co-occurring TCRs were grouped using DBSCAN, and TCRdist sequence similarity was added for clustering within HLA-allele-positive subsets. Co-occurrence clustering excluded repertoires with fewer than 30,000 or more than 120,000 public chains, plus five with anomalous nucleotide sharing. Here the immuneACCESS table is served through TCRdb, limited to in-frame sequences with V and J called. Missing clones are a known gap in these copies; in checked studies unresolved V genes cover under half, and the rest lacks a known reason. V, J and clone size reflect that table, while D and trimming were determined from the DNA. The sample yields 200,000 to 250,000 clones; around 80% were counted once. The top ten clones comprise approximately 3.8% of the sample.

In this chain, TRBV11-1 is recombined with TRBJ2-7, with TRBD1 matching 10 junction bases. The sequence was obtained from a male donor in good health and CMV-seronegative. Sequenced material: PBMCs. The DNA sequence is TGTGCCAGCAGCGCCTCGGGACAGGGGTACGAGCAGTACTTC. Translated, it reads CASSASGQGYEQYF.